The 19 T cell receptor beta chains given below trace back to one sample, sequenced in a study of CD8 T cells in Susac syndrome (dated by TCRdb to the late 2010s). The library was built by means of the immunoSEQ multiplex PCR assay. RNA was extracted with the RNeasy kit and roughly 0.5 to 1 ug was reverse transcribed using random hexamers. TCRdb took the public reads, trimmed them with fastp at Q25, ran MiXCR for clone calling and kept in-frame beta chains. When rows share a CDR3 protein, they turn into one entry using the most common DNA and genes. The sample yields 110,000 or so distinct CDR3 sequences; roughly 91% were counted once. The ten largest clones capture 0.11% to 0.15% of the sample. The material sequenced was CD4+ T cells from PBMCs. These receptors came from a human donor in good health.

In DNA form, the CDR3 reads TGCAGCCCAACTAGGGGCTACAATGAGCAGTTCTTC. Translated, it gives CSPTRGYNEQFF. The rearrangement links TRBV20-1 to TRBJ2-1; D may be TRBD1 or TRBD2 (5 bases each). There are 12 residues in the CDR3. Germline V CDR1 and CDR2: DFQATT, SNEGSKA (reference sequence).

V gene TRBV5-1 combines with J gene TRBJ2-3, with no clear D. Trimming pared 1 base from V and 2 bases from J, leaving 5 bases between. The CDR3 is 13 amino acids. Looked up from germline, CDR1 is SGHRS and CDR2 is YFSETQ. The CDR3 protein is CASSLSSTDTQYF. CDR3 sequence (DNA): TGCGCCAGCAGCTTGAGTTCCACAGATACGCAGTATTTT.

The J gene is TRBJ2-1, the V gene TRBV5-4; D perhaps matches TRBD2 (5 bases). Trimming left V 4 bases short and J 0 bases short, with 11 bases between. CDR3 size: 15 residues. Germline values: CDR1 SGHNT, CDR2 YYREEE (reference sequence). This CDR3 is CASSLSGLSYNEQFF. CDR3 DNA sequence: TGTGCCAGCAGCCTGAGCGGCCTCTCCTACAATGAGCAGTTCTTC.

The CDR3 sequence: CASSLLQGQADTQYF. CDR3 DNA sequence: TGTGCCAGCAGTTTGCTACAGGGTCAAGCAGATACGCAGTATTTT. This chain connects TRBV28 to TRBJ2-3; possibly TRBD1 for D (6 bases). Germline CDR1 is MDHEN and CDR2 is SYDVKM. Trimming left V 3 bases short and J 4 bases short, with 14 bases between. The CDR3 extends over 15 amino acids.

The chain uses TRBV7-9 and TRBJ2-4; D call uncertain. Trimming removed 6 bases at V and 4 bases at J, with 16 bases between. The germline V gene encodes CDR1 SEHNR and CDR2 FQNEAQ (reference sequence). This CDR3 comprises 15 residues. The CDR3 coding sequence is TGTGCCAGCAGTCTCACCGGAGAAGAAAAAAACATTCAGTACTTC. It specifies CASSLTGEEKNIQYF.

This rearrangement joins TRBV4-3 to TRBJ2-2, with D perhaps matching TRBD2 (6 bases). The germline V gene has CDR1 LGHNA and CDR2 YSLEER. V dropped 1 base and J dropped 2 bases, with 14 bases sitting between them. The CDR3 consists of 17 residues. The CDR3 sequence is CASSQGAGSGNTGELFF. CDR3 in DNA: TGCGCCAGCAGCCAAGGGGCTGGTAGCGGAAACACCGGGGAGCTGTTTTTT.

The CDR3 loop is CASSLGTGGINTEAFF. CDR3 coding DNA: TGTGCCAGCAGTTTGGGGACAGGGGGTATTAACACTGAAGCTTTCTTT. The rearrangement links TRBV12-3 or TRBV12-4 to TRBJ1-1; 11 bases line up with TRBD1. The trim removed 3 bases at V and 2 bases at J, leaving 5 bases unmatched. The CDR3 extends over 16 amino acids.

The CDR3 bases are TGTGCCAGCAGGCAAGACACAGGGGGAGTGTCGAATGAGCAGTTCTTC. Amino acids: CASRQDTGGVSNEQFF. V and J are TRBV6-2 or TRBV6-3 and TRBJ2-1, with 8 bases aligning to TRBD1. Germline V gene lookup returns CDR1 MNHEY and CDR2 SVGEGT. CDR3 size: 16 residues. Trimming took 6 bases from V and 7 from J; bases not matched to a gene: 14.

This chain links TRBV7-7 with TRBJ1-3, with TRBD1 matching 8 bases. Losses at the gene ends were 5 bases for V and 8 bases for J; bases not matched to a gene: 8. Germline V CDR1 and CDR2: SSHAT, FNYEAQ (reference sequence). CDR3 size: 14 residues. The CDR3 here is CASSLDRVSDTIYF. CDR3 coding DNA: TGTGCCAGCAGCCTGGACAGGGTCTCGGACACCATATATTTT.

The chain links TRBV5-1 to TRBJ2-1, with TRBD2 matching over 12 bases. After removal of 6 bases from V and 1 base from J, the junction contained 2 bases not matched to a gene. Looked up from germline, CDR1 is SGHRS and CDR2 is YFSETQ. This CDR3 is 15 amino acids long. The CDR3 bases are TGCGCCAGCACCGGACTAGCGGGGTCCTACAATGAGCAGTTCTTC. It encodes CASTGLAGSYNEQFF.

The chain employs TRBV7-2 and TRBJ1-1, with 7 bases fitting TRBD1. This CDR3 spans 15 amino acids. V lost 2 bases and J lost 4; bases outside the gene matches: 7. Germline V gene lookup returns CDR1 SGHTA and CDR2 FQGNSA. CDR3 nucleotide sequence: TGTGCCAGCAGCTTAACAGGGGACCTGACCACTGAAGCTTTCTTT. It is translated as CASSLTGDLTTEAFF.

This clonotype was seen more than once but under ten times. This chain uses TRBV6-2 or TRBV6-3 with TRBJ2-7; TRBD1 aligns across 7 bases. The J segment lost 2 bases and the V segment lost 1 base, leaving 8 bases of the junction unmatched. The germline V gene encodes CDR1 MNHEY and CDR2 SVGEGT. CDR3 length: 16 residues. CDR3 sequence reads: CASSYFPGGRAYEQYF. CDR3 nucleotide sequence: TGTGCCAGCAGTTACTTTCCAGGGGGAAGGGCCTACGAGCAGTACTTC.

The V call is TRBV20-1, the J call TRBJ2-5; 7 positions match TRBD2. CDR3 size: 15 residues. The V segment lost 3 bases and the J segment 3 bases; nucleotides outside the gene matches: 10. Germline CDR1 is DFQATT and CDR2 is SNEGSKA (reference sequence). The CDR3 sequence: CSASRSGVIKETQYF. Written as DNA, the CDR3 is TGCAGTGCTAGTCGCAGCGGGGTGATAAAAGAGACCCAGTACTTC.

The V and J genes are TRBV4-3 and TRBJ2-1, with TRBD2 identical over 8 bases. Per germline, CDR1 LGHNA and CDR2 YSLEER. There are 15 residues in the CDR3. V gave up 0 bases and J gave up 5 bases; unmatched junction bases: 3. The CDR3 spells CASSQERGGHNEQFF. CDR3 DNA sequence: TGCGCCAGCAGCCAAGAACGGGGGGGCCACAATGAGCAGTTCTTC.

The CDR3 reads CASSQVVGYEQYF. CDR3 bases: TGTGCCAGCAGCCAAGTGGTAGGGTACGAGCAGTACTTC. J is TRBJ2-7 and V is TRBV3-1, with D uncertain. Between the trimmed V and J ends, which lost 1 base and 4 bases, there was a span of 8 bases. Germline-derived CDR1 and CDR2 are LGHDT and YNNKEL (reference sequence). The CDR3 runs 13 residues.

The chain carries TRBV2 and TRBJ2-5; the match to TRBD2 covers 9 bases. With V trimmed by 5 bases and J by 4 bases, 5 bases remained unmatched. In germline, CDR1 is SNHLY, CDR2 FYNNEI. This CDR3 contains 14 residues. CDR3 DNA sequence: TGTGCCAGCAGTTTAGCGGGAGTCAGAGAGACCCAGTACTTC. Its protein product is CASSLAGVRETQYF.

V usage is TRBV10-3 and J usage is TRBJ2-1; the match to TRBD2 covers 13 bases. CDR1 and CDR2 (germline): ENHRY, SYGVKD. This CDR3 is built from 15 residues. V gave up 4 bases and J gave up 7 bases; unmatched junction bases: 4. For the CDR3, the DNA is TGTGCCATCAGTGGAGGACTAGCGGGAGAAAATGAGCAGTTCTTC. It is translated as CAISGGLAGENEQFF.

The V and J genes are TRBV28 and TRBJ2-7; a possible D gene is TRBD2 (5 bases). This CDR3 is 13 amino acids long. The V gene lost 5 bases and the J gene lost 2 bases, with 10 bases spanning the gap. Germline CDR1 is MDHEN and CDR2 is SYDVKM. This CDR3 is CASSPAGPYEQYF. CDR3 nucleotide sequence: TGTGCCAGCAGTCCGGCGGGCCCCTACGAGCAGTACTTC.

This chain connects TRBV19 to TRBJ2-2; D is unclear. Trimming shortened V by 2 bases and J by 8 bases, and 9 bases separated the two germline ends. Germline values: CDR1 LNHDA, CDR2 SQIVND (reference sequence). The CDR3 covers 13 residues. CDR3 DNA sequence: TGTGCCAGTAGTATATCGGGCGGAGGGGAGCTGTTTTTT. Translation gives CASSISGGGELFF.